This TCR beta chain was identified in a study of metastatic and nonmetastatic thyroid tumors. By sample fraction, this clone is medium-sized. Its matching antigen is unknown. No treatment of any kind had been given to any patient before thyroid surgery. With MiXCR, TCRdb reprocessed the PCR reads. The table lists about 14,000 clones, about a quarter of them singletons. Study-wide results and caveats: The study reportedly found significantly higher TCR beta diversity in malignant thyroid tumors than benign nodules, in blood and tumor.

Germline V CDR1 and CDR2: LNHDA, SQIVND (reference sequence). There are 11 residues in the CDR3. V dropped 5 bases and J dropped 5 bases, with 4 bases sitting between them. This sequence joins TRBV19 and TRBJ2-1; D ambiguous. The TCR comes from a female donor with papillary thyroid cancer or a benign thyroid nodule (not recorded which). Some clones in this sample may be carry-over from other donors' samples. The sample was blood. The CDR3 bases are TGTGCCAGTAGTTCACACAATGAGCAGTTCTTC. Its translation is CASSSHNEQFF. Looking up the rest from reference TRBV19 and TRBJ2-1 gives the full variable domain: DGGITQSPKYLFRKEGQNVTLSCEQNLNHDAMYWYRQDPGQGLRLIYYSQIVNDFQKGDIAEGYSVSREKKESFPLTVTSAQKNPTAFYLCASSSHNEQFFGPGTRLTVL.